This is a list of T cell receptor beta chains from one sample in a study of blood T cell repertoires in COVID-19. Here immunoSEQ multiplex PCR was the method, and the copy in TCRdb shows in-frame clones only, minus some. The sample lists about 80,000 clones; 76% were seen once. The sequencing input was peripheral blood. The source is a man aged 65 to 85 with active or convalescent COVID-19. Each CDR3 is given with its conserved first and last residue. Fields, in order: clone size, D gene, V gene, J gene, CDR3 protein, CDR3 DNA. D genes are given only for firm matches. Size is omitted from some rows. Given values are once, few, many or a class for expanded clones.

>.|TRBD1|TRBV3-1/TRBV3-2|TRBJ2-2
CASSPGQTTGELFF
TGTGCCAGCAGCCCGGGACAGACCACCGGGGAGCTGTTTTTT
>.|TRBD1|TRBV28|TRBJ2-7
CASSSGDRGNEQYF
TGTGCCAGCAGTTCCGGGGACAGGGGGAACGAGCAGTACTTC
>.|.|TRBV29-1|TRBJ2-1
CSALGQINEQFF
TGCAGCGCCCTAGGACAGATTAATGAGCAGTTCTTC
>.|.|TRBV20-1|TRBJ2-1
CSANLYNEQFF
TGCAGTGCTAATCTCTACAATGAGCAGTTCTTC
>once|TRBD2|TRBV6-5|TRBJ2-3
CASRTSGTDTQYF
TGTGCCAGCAGGACTAGCGGCACAGATACGCAGTATTTT
>.|TRBD1|TRBV30|TRBJ1-2
CAWKISGTVYGYTF
TGTGCCTGGAAAATTTCCGGGACAGTTTATGGCTACACCTTC
>once|.|TRBV12-3/TRBV12-4|TRBJ1-6
CASSHPRGPLHF
TGTGCCAGCAGTCATCCCCGAGGACCCCTCCACTTT
>.|.|TRBV6-2/TRBV6-3|TRBJ2-3
CASSWGLSDTQYF
TGTGCCAGCAGTTGGGGACTTTCAGATACGCAGTATTTT
>few|TRBD1|TRBV2|TRBJ1-2
CASSEATGVFGYTF
TGTGCCAGCAGTGAGGCGACAGGGGTATTCGGCTACACCTTC
>.|.|TRBV29-1|TRBJ1-2
CSVTGNYGYTF
TGCAGCGTGACAGGAAACTATGGCTACACCTTC
>.|TRBD2|TRBV5-4|TRBJ2-4
CASSPSGSGANIQYF
TGTGCCAGCAGCCCAAGTGGGAGCGGGGCCAACATTCAGTACTTC
>once|.|TRBV19|TRBJ1-3
CASSRSGEGGNTIYF
TGTGCCAGTAGCAGATCGGGAGAGGGTGGAAACACCATATATTTT
>many|.|TRBV7-2|TRBJ1-3
CASSPQQFSGNTIYF
TGTGCCAGCAGCCCACAACAGTTCTCTGGAAACACCATATATTTT
>few|.|TRBV12-3/TRBV12-4|TRBJ2-4
CASSLEGIQYF
TGTGCCAGCAGTTTGGAGGGCATTCAGTACTTC
>once|.|TRBV12-5|TRBJ2-2
CASGLVLTGELFF
TGTGCTAGTGGTTTGGTGTTAACCGGGGAGCTGTTTTTT
>few|TRBD2|TRBV28|TRBJ2-1
CASSTPSGANNEQFF
TGTGCCAGCAGTACCCCTAGCGGGGCGAACAATGAGCAGTTCTTC
>.|TRBD1|TRBV11-2|TRBJ1-6
CASSLGTGADNSPLHF
TGTGCCAGCAGCTTAGGAACAGGGGCAGATAATTCACCCCTCCACTTT
>.|.|TRBV5-1|TRBJ1-4
CASSLGGGNAATNEKLFF
TGCGCCAGCAGCTTGGGGGGAGGGAACGCTGCAACTAATGAAAAACTGTTTTTT
>.|.|TRBV5-1|TRBJ2-3
CASSLASGNADTQYF
TGCGCCAGCAGCTTGGCCTCAGGGAACGCAGATACGCAGTATTTT
>.|.|TRBV5-5|TRBJ1-2
CASSPRVDGYTF
TGTGCCAGCAGCCCTCGGGTTGATGGCTACACCTTC
>.|TRBD2|TRBV7-3|TRBJ2-2
CASSLSGGNVGELFF
TGTGCCAGCAGCCTTAGCGGGGGTAATGTCGGGGAGCTGTTTTTT
>.|.|TRBV6-4|TRBJ2-1
CASSDRASDYNEQFF
TGTGCCAGCAGTGACAGGGCTAGCGACTACAATGAGCAGTTCTTC
>.|.|TRBV6-5|TRBJ1-2
CASFYNYGYTF
TGTGCCAGCTTCTATAACTATGGCTACACCTTC
>.|.|TRBV19|TRBJ1-1
CASSMNRKTFF
TGTGCCAGTAGTATGAACAGGAAGACTTTCTTT
>many|.|TRBV20-1|TRBJ2-1
CSASLRGYNEQFF
TGCAGTGCTAGTCTTCGAGGGTACAATGAGCAGTTCTTC
>.|.|TRBV19|TRBJ2-5
CARRRGGETQYF
TGTGCCAGACGCCGGGGTGGAGAGACCCAGTACTTC
>.|TRBD2|TRBV27|TRBJ2-1
CASSFGRGSYNEQFF
TGTGCCAGCAGTTTTGGGCGGGGGTCCTACAATGAGCAGTTCTTC
>.|TRBD1|TRBV11-3|TRBJ1-4
CASSLVSPGQGRGKLFF
TGTGCCAGCAGCCTAGTGTCCCCGGGACAGGGACGAGGAAAACTGTTTTTT
>.|.|TRBV30|TRBJ2-7
CAWDQGQGEQYF
TGTGCCTGGGACCAGGGCCAGGGGGAGCAGTACTTC
>.|TRBD2|TRBV10-2|TRBJ2-1
CASSTERGSYNEQFF
TGCGCCAGCAGTACGGAGCGGGGGTCTTACAATGAGCAGTTCTTC
>.|TRBD1|TRBV18|TRBJ2-7
CASSPGQGDLYEQYF
TGTGCCAGCTCACCAGGACAGGGGGATCTTTACGAGCAGTACTTC
>once|.|TRBV6-6|TRBJ2-2
CASKTGNTGELFF
TGTGCCAGCAAGACAGGGAACACCGGGGAGCTGTTTTTT
>.|.|TRBV3-1/TRBV3-2|TRBJ2-7
CASSQQTDYEQYF
TGTGCCAGCAGCCAACAGACAGACTACGAGCAGTACTTC
>.|.|TRBV27|TRBJ1-4
CASSPLDDWVEKLFF
TGTGCCAGCAGTCCGCTCGACGACTGGGTGGAAAAACTGTTTTTT
>once|TRBD2|TRBV9|TRBJ2-1
CASSVAIVTSGANEQFF
TGTGCCAGCAGCGTAGCTATTGTAACTAGCGGGGCTAATGAGCAGTTCTTC
>.|TRBD2|TRBV18|TRBJ2-7
CASSPTSGYEQYF
TGTGCCAGCTCACCAACTAGCGGCTACGAGCAGTACTTC
>.|TRBD1|TRBV28|TRBJ2-2
CASSLGGLQGGELFF
TGTGCCAGCAGTCTAGGGGGCCTACAGGGCGGGGAGCTGTTTTTT
>.|TRBD2|TRBV30|TRBJ2-3
CAWSVAGGLDTQYF
TGTGCCTGGAGTGTAGCGGGGGGGCTGGATACGCAGTATTTT